This paragraph covers one T cell receptor beta chain sequence. The record originates from a study of control samples from healthy donors and cancer patients. This CDR3 contains 13 residues. Per germline, CDR1 MNHEY and CDR2 SMNVEV (reference sequence). V lost 4 bases, J lost 7 bases, and 13 bases lay in between. The protocol was immunoSEQ multiplex PCR, while the TCRdb copy is restricted to in-frame clones and leaves out a portion. The profile covers about 44,000 clones, with approximately 89% appearing a single time and around 9.6% taken by the ten largest. The sequencing sample was made of PBMCs. The rearrangement links TRBV27 to TRBJ1-1; D not resolved. The sequence came from a woman in her sixties with lung cancer. As DNA, the CDR3 is TGTGCCAGCAGTTCCACCGAGAGGAATGAAGCTTTCTTT. Protein: CASSSTERNEAFF.